This note documents a single TCR beta chain sequence. Its cognate antigen is unknown. Whole blood that had not undergone T cell sorting provided the isolated total RNA. Reprocessing the 5' RACE reads, TCRdb reports a single entry for every CDR3 protein and omits DNA. The table lists 440,000 or so distinct CDR3 sequences. The sample comes from a study of monozygotic twins with inflammatory bowel disease. Points from the study as a whole: IBD patients exhibited fewer clonotypes shared with other individuals than healthy twins, particularly with disease activity.

CDR1 is SGHVS and CDR2 is FQNEAQ in the germline V gene. The CDR3 spans 15 residues. This chain links TRBV7-8 with TRBJ2-1; TCRdb selects TRBD1, and the lack of DNA leaves this call unchecked. The source material was blood. The clonotype was recovered from a human donor with ulcerative colitis or Crohn's disease, or a healthy co-twin of an affected twin (not recorded which). CDR3 amino acids: CASIPPGGGGNEQFF.